Listed below are T cell receptor beta chains from one sample, sequenced in a study of cytomegalovirus exposure and HLA in healthy donors. Profiling relied on immunoSEQ multiplex PCR, and the TCRdb table lists in-frame clones only, not all of them. The table records 150,000 to 200,000 clones, roughly 86% of them present only once. Sequencing was done on a sample of PBMCs. Receptors originate from a woman between 18 and 30 years old in good health and CMV-seronegative. The CDR3 runs from the conserved cysteine through the conserved F or W. Each record gives: clone size, J gene, V gene, D gene, CDR3 protein, CDR3 DNA. A D gene is named only where the DNA matches it firmly. Only some rows state a clone size, as once, few, many or a class for expanded clones.

clone_size: -
j_call: TRBJ2-1
v_call: TRBV19
d_call: TRBD2
cdr3_aa: CASSQFGGAGLGYNEQFF
cdr3_nt: TGTGCCAGTAGCCAATTTGGGGGGGCGGGACTAGGGTACAATGAGCAGTTCTTC

clone_size: -
j_call: TRBJ1-5
v_call: TRBV12-5
d_call: TRBD1
cdr3_aa: CASGPTTGGNQPQHF
cdr3_nt: TGTGCTAGTGGTCCCACGACAGGGGGGAATCAGCCCCAGCATTTT

clone_size: -
j_call: TRBJ2-3
v_call: TRBV5-4
d_call: -
cdr3_aa: CASSLKHSTDTQYF
cdr3_nt: TGTGCCAGCAGCTTAAAGCATAGCACAGATACGCAGTATTTT

clone_size: once
j_call: TRBJ1-1
v_call: TRBV19
d_call: TRBD1
cdr3_aa: CASSIDTPDRQTEAFF
cdr3_nt: TGTGCCAGTAGTATAGATACCCCGGACAGGCAGACTGAAGCTTTCTTT

clone_size: -
j_call: TRBJ2-7
v_call: TRBV25-1
d_call: TRBD1
cdr3_aa: CASSDTDRGLSSEQYF
cdr3_nt: TGTGCCAGCAGTGACACCGACAGGGGCCTCTCCTCCGAGCAGTACTTC

clone_size: -
j_call: TRBJ1-5
v_call: TRBV4-2
d_call: -
cdr3_aa: CASSQVARGTHQPQHF
cdr3_nt: TGTGCCAGCAGCCAAGTAGCCCGGGGGACCCATCAGCCCCAGCATTTT

clone_size: -
j_call: TRBJ2-2
v_call: TRBV9
d_call: -
cdr3_aa: CASSVDRGIAGELFF
cdr3_nt: TGTGCCAGCAGCGTAGATAGGGGAATCGCCGGGGAGCTGTTTTTT

clone_size: -
j_call: TRBJ2-5
v_call: TRBV29-1
d_call: -
cdr3_aa: CSADDLETQYF
cdr3_nt: TGCAGCGCAGATGACTTAGAGACCCAGTACTTC

clone_size: -
j_call: TRBJ2-7
v_call: TRBV5-1
d_call: -
cdr3_aa: CASSLVRQTYEQYF
cdr3_nt: TGCGCCAGCAGCTTGGTAAGACAGACCTACGAGCAGTACTTC

clone_size: -
j_call: TRBJ1-1
v_call: TRBV7-6
d_call: TRBD1
cdr3_aa: CASSLDSGGGFKAFF
cdr3_nt: TGTGCCAGCAGCTTAGATAGTGGAGGGGGCTTTAAAGCTTTCTTT

clone_size: -
j_call: TRBJ2-1
v_call: TRBV5-1
d_call: TRBD2
cdr3_aa: CASSPTGLYNEQFF
cdr3_nt: TGCGCCAGCAGCCCCACGGGACTATACAATGAGCAGTTCTTC

clone_size: -
j_call: TRBJ2-3
v_call: TRBV13
d_call: -
cdr3_aa: CASSVKLRLTTDTQYF
cdr3_nt: TGTGCCAGCAGCGTCAAATTAAGACTCACCACAGATACGCAGTATTTT

clone_size: -
j_call: TRBJ2-5
v_call: TRBV18
d_call: -
cdr3_aa: CASSPESGTFLGETQYF
cdr3_nt: TGTGCCAGCTCACCGGAATCGGGGACTTTCCTGGGAGAGACCCAGTACTTC

clone_size: -
j_call: TRBJ2-3
v_call: TRBV5-6
d_call: -
cdr3_aa: CASSSPEEAQYF
cdr3_nt: TGTGCCAGCAGCTCCCCAGAGGAGGCGCAGTATTTT

clone_size: -
j_call: TRBJ2-7
v_call: TRBV20-1
d_call: -
cdr3_aa: CSATHGLEQYF
cdr3_nt: TGCAGTGCTACCCACGGGTTGGAGCAGTACTTC

clone_size: -
j_call: TRBJ1-1
v_call: TRBV11-2
d_call: -
cdr3_aa: CASSLDPSGVGEAFF
cdr3_nt: TGTGCCAGCAGCTTGGACCCTTCAGGGGTGGGTGAAGCTTTCTTT

clone_size: -
j_call: TRBJ2-7
v_call: TRBV19
d_call: TRBD1
cdr3_aa: CASSIGGTATSYEQYF
cdr3_nt: TGTGCCAGTAGTATAGGAGGGACAGCGACCTCCTACGAGCAGTACTTC

clone_size: -
j_call: TRBJ2-7
v_call: TRBV5-4
d_call: -
cdr3_aa: CASSLAARGAGHEQYF
cdr3_nt: TGTGCCAGCAGCTTGGCCGCCAGGGGGGCCGGCCACGAGCAGTACTTC

clone_size: -
j_call: TRBJ2-3
v_call: TRBV15
d_call: TRBD1
cdr3_aa: CATRQDRAGTDTQYF
cdr3_nt: TGTGCCACCAGGCAGGACAGGGCTGGCACAGATACGCAGTATTTT

clone_size: -
j_call: TRBJ1-1
v_call: TRBV30
d_call: TRBD1
cdr3_aa: CAWTRQGGITEAFF
cdr3_nt: TGTGCCTGGACCCGACAGGGGGGTATCACTGAAGCTTTCTTT

clone_size: once
j_call: TRBJ1-2
v_call: TRBV7-2
d_call: TRBD1
cdr3_aa: CASSLVLTGAGDYGYTF
cdr3_nt: TGTGCCAGCAGCTTAGTACTCACAGGGGCGGGTGACTATGGCTACACCTTC

clone_size: -
j_call: TRBJ2-7
v_call: TRBV5-4
d_call: -
cdr3_aa: CASGQPQGYEQYF
cdr3_nt: TGTGCCAGCGGTCAACCACAGGGATACGAGCAGTACTTC

clone_size: many
j_call: TRBJ2-3
v_call: TRBV2
d_call: TRBD2
cdr3_aa: CASSAVLAGGADTQYF
cdr3_nt: TGTGCCAGCAGTGCCGTGTTAGCGGGTGGAGCAGATACGCAGTATTTT

clone_size: few
j_call: TRBJ1-3
v_call: TRBV30
d_call: TRBD1
cdr3_aa: CAWSPTGDGNTIYF
cdr3_nt: TGTGCCTGGAGTCCCACAGGGGATGGAAACACCATATATTTT

clone_size: -
j_call: TRBJ2-3
v_call: TRBV10-3
d_call: TRBD2
cdr3_aa: CAIGLAGAAWVTDTQYF
cdr3_nt: TGTGCCATCGGGCTAGCGGGAGCCGCATGGGTGACAGATACGCAGTATTTT

clone_size: -
j_call: TRBJ2-1
v_call: TRBV27
d_call: TRBD2
cdr3_aa: CAFTQRGVDNEQFF
cdr3_nt: TGTGCCTTCACTCAGCGGGGAGTCGACAATGAGCAGTTCTTC

clone_size: many
j_call: TRBJ1-2
v_call: TRBV14
d_call: -
cdr3_aa: CASSPTGPPGYTF
cdr3_nt: TGTGCCAGCAGCCCGACAGGTCCCCCTGGCTACACCTTC

clone_size: -
j_call: TRBJ1-4
v_call: TRBV2
d_call: -
cdr3_aa: CASSELGGVGEKLFF
cdr3_nt: TGTGCCAGCAGTGAATTGGGAGGGGTAGGGGAAAAACTGTTTTTT

clone_size: -
j_call: TRBJ2-7
v_call: TRBV5-1
d_call: -
cdr3_aa: CASSLMAGRGYEQYF
cdr3_nt: TGCGCCAGCAGCTTGATGGCAGGCCGGGGCTACGAGCAGTACTTC

clone_size: -
j_call: TRBJ1-5
v_call: TRBV19
d_call: TRBD1
cdr3_aa: CASSMGQGQPQHF
cdr3_nt: TGTGCCAGTAGTATGGGACAGGGTCAGCCCCAGCATTTT

clone_size: -
j_call: TRBJ2-1
v_call: TRBV5-1
d_call: TRBD2
cdr3_aa: CASSSLAGGDEQFF
cdr3_nt: TGCGCCAGCAGCTCCCTAGCGGGTGGCGATGAGCAGTTCTTC

clone_size: -
j_call: TRBJ2-2
v_call: TRBV4-2
d_call: -
cdr3_aa: CASSPPGQNTGELFF
cdr3_nt: TGTGCCAGCAGCCCACCGGGACAGAACACCGGGGAGCTGTTTTTT

clone_size: few
j_call: TRBJ2-3
v_call: TRBV4-2
d_call: -
cdr3_aa: CASSQDWTPIGTQYF
cdr3_nt: TGTGCCAGCAGCCAAGATTGGACTCCCATCGGTACGCAGTATTTT

clone_size: -
j_call: TRBJ2-7
v_call: TRBV29-1
d_call: TRBD2
cdr3_aa: CSAAGTSGSLSYEQYF
cdr3_nt: TGCAGCGCCGCCGGGACTAGCGGGAGTCTCTCCTACGAGCAGTACTTC

clone_size: -
j_call: TRBJ1-4
v_call: TRBV29-1
d_call: TRBD1
cdr3_aa: CSVMATGGNEKLFF
cdr3_nt: TGCAGCGTCATGGCAACAGGGGGTAATGAAAAACTGTTTTTT

clone_size: few
j_call: TRBJ2-2
v_call: TRBV19
d_call: -
cdr3_aa: CASSPAWSGELFF
cdr3_nt: TGTGCCAGTAGCCCCGCGTGGTCCGGGGAGCTGTTTTTT

clone_size: -
j_call: TRBJ1-1
v_call: TRBV10-3
d_call: -
cdr3_aa: CAISEGLLNTEAFF
cdr3_nt: TGTGCCATCAGTGAGGGACTCCTGAACACTGAAGCTTTCTTT

clone_size: -
j_call: TRBJ1-1
v_call: TRBV19
d_call: TRBD1
cdr3_aa: CASSKGTGIMNTEAFF
cdr3_nt: TGTGCCAGTAGTAAAGGGACAGGGATTATGAACACTGAAGCTTTCTTT

clone_size: -
j_call: TRBJ1-4
v_call: TRBV4-1
d_call: -
cdr3_aa: CASSQGGRPNEKLFF
cdr3_nt: TGCGCCAGCAGCCAAGGGGGCAGACCCAATGAAAAACTGTTTTTT

clone_size: -
j_call: TRBJ1-5
v_call: TRBV15
d_call: -
cdr3_aa: CATSRVGTTQHF
cdr3_nt: TGTGCCACCAGCAGAGTAGGGACAACCCAGCATTTT

clone_size: -
j_call: TRBJ2-1
v_call: TRBV5-1
d_call: TRBD2
cdr3_aa: CASSGVAGGPVNEQFF
cdr3_nt: TGCGCCAGCAGTGGGGTAGCGGGAGGGCCTGTCAATGAGCAGTTCTTC

clone_size: -
j_call: TRBJ2-3
v_call: TRBV4-1
d_call: TRBD2
cdr3_aa: CASSQATSGYGTDTQYF
cdr3_nt: TGCGCCAGCAGCCAAGCGACTAGCGGGTATGGCACAGATACGCAGTATTTT